This T cell receptor beta chain was captured in a study of cytomegalovirus exposure and HLA in healthy donors. Study-level information: In a previous analysis, approximately 110 million unique TCR beta sequences were found from some 180 million T cells.

The V end lost 10 bases, the J end lost 4 bases, and 13 bases lay between the germline ends. This CDR3 is built from 12 residues. CDR1 MDHEN and CDR2 SYDVKM come from the germline V gene. PCR primers comprised 60 Vbeta and 13 Jbeta primers. In the original processing: About 10 million shared chains were among the 65 million to 85 million unique TCR beta chains that a later analysis counted. Produced via immunoSEQ multiplex PCR; TCRdb's table is partial and in-frame only. That table gives V, J and clone size, and the DNA gave D and trimming. In the table there are more than 95,000 clones, about 80% of which are singletons.

The sequence was obtained from a woman younger than 30 in good health and CMV-seropositive. The specimen was PBMCs. The rearrangement joins TRBV28 to TRBJ1-1, with unresolved D. In DNA form, the CDR3 reads TGTGCCACCTATATAGGGAGCACTGAAGCTTTCTTT. Protein product: CATYIGSTEAFF.